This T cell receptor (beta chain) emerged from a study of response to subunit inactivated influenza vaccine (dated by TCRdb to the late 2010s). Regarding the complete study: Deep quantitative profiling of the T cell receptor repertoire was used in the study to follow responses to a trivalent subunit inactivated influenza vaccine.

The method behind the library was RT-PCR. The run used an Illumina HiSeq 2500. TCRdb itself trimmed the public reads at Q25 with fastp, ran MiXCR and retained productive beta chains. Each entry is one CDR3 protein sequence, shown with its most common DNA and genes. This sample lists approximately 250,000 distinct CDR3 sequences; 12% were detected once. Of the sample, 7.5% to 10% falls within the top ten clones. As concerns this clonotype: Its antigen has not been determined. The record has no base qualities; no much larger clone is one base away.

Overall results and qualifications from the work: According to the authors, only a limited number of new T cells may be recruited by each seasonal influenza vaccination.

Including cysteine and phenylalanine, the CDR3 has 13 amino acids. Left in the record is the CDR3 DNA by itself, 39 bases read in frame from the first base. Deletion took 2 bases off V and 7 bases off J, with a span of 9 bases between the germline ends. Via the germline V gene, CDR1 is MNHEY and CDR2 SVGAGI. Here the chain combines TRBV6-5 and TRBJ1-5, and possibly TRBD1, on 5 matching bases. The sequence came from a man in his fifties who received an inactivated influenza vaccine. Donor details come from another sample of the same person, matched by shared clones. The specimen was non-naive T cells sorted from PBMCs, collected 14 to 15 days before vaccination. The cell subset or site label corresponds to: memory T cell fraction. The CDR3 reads CASSYQGGQPQHF. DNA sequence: TGTGCCAGCAGTTACCAGGGAGGGCAGCCCCAGCATTTT.